The following is a T cell receptor (beta chain) sequence with its context. Its antigen is still unknown. The germline V gene has CDR1 KGHDR and CDR2 SFDVKD. The CDR3 length is 14 residues. V lost 9 bases to trimming and J lost 4 bases, with 17 bases between them. This sample was included in a study of T cell responses to AZD1222 COVID-19 vaccine. TCRdb's copy holds only in-frame clones and misses some; the assay was immunoSEQ multiplex PCR. The sample lists about 150,000 clones; about four fifths were seen once. Findings and caveats of the study: Unmutated regions of variants are reportedly targeted by nearly half of spike-specific TCRs. Spike was spanned by vaccine-associated CD4 TCRs, with dominance at 160-218 and 743-854. Baseline serostatus was positive in only six AZD1222 recipients. Compared with day 0, the breadth and depth of the Spike-specific TCR repertoire rose significantly after two doses of AZD1222.

The V gene is TRBV24-1, the J gene TRBJ1-1; the D gene is possibly TRBD1 (6 bases). The source is an adult in good health. The sample here was peripheral blood, taken on day 0 of AZD1222 vaccination. Here the CDR3 DNA reads TGTGCCACCCAAGGGGACATGGGGACCACTGAAGCTTTCTTT. Translation: CATQGDMGTTEAFF.